These T cell receptor beta chains were read from a single sample in a study of early T cells in non-severe SARS-CoV-2 infection. MiXCR was run by TCRdb on the 5' RACE reads, yielding one entry per CDR3 protein. Among tens of thousands of distinct CDR3 sequences listed, more than 10% were seen once. This sample comprised whole blood, obtained at baseline. These receptor sequences come from an adult who was a healthcare worker with PCR-confirmed SARS-CoV-2 infection or an uninfected control (not recorded which). The donor label of this sample is uncertain. Both conserved end residues are part of each CDR3. The D gene is left open where the match is weak. Size values are once, few and many counts, or a class for expanded clones, and some rows have none.

v_call	j_call	d_call	clone_size	cdr3_aa	cdr3_nt
TRBV19	TRBJ2-3	TRBD1	.	CASSTGTGSTDTQYF	TGTGCCAGTAGTACCGGGACAGGGAGCACAGATACGCAGTATTTT
TRBV9	TRBJ2-1	.	.	CASSVAAGNEQFF	TGTGCCAGCAGCGTAGCGGCGGGCAATGAGCAGTTCTTC
TRBV7-2	TRBJ1-2	.	few	CASSLGGSDIYGYTF	TGTGCCAGCAGCTTAGGGGGGTCAGATATCTATGGCTACACCTTC
TRBV20-1	TRBJ2-5	.	few	CSALGWGKETQYF	TGCAGTGCCTTGGGGTGGGGGAAAGAGACCCAGTACTTC
TRBV27	TRBJ2-3	.	.	CASSFLDGSRYF	TGTGCCAGCAGTTTTCTAGACGGGTCCCGGTATTTT
TRBV12-3/TRBV12-4	TRBJ2-1	TRBD1	.	CASSLASGTGASSYNEQFF	TGTGCCAGCAGTTTAGCCTCCGGGACAGGGGCTTCTTCCTACAATGAGCAGTTCTTC
TRBV9	TRBJ2-4	TRBD2	few	CASSVGLAGALAKNIQYF	TGTGCCAGCAGCGTTGGCCTAGCGGGGGCATTAGCCAAAAACATTCAGTACTTC
TRBV29-1	TRBJ2-7	.	few	CSVNRGHYEQYF	TGCAGCGTTAATCGCGGGCACTACGAGCAGTACTTC
TRBV29-1	TRBJ1-1	.	.	CSGGTLNTEAFF	TGCAGCGGCGGGACTCTGAACACTGAAGCTTTCTTT
TRBV20-1	TRBJ2-2	TRBD1	.	CSARGETGFNGELFF	TGCAGTGCTAGAGGAGAGACAGGGTTTAACGGGGAGCTGTTTTTT
TRBV29-1	TRBJ2-7	TRBD1	.	CSARDRGPGNEQYF	TGCAGCGCCCGGGACAGGGGGCCGGGAAACGAGCAGTACTTC
TRBV11-2	TRBJ1-2	.	many	CASSLDPAGLGYGYTF	TGTGCCAGCAGCTTAGATCCCGCAGGATTGGGCTATGGCTACACCTTC
TRBV29-1	TRBJ2-3	.	.	CSSTGQSSTDTQYF	TGCAGCTCGACGGGGCAGTCTAGCACAGATACGCAGTATTTT
TRBV20-1	TRBJ2-1	TRBD2	.	CSASVAGGPYNEQFF	TGCAGTGCTAGCGTGGCGGGAGGGCCCTACAATGAGCAGTTCTTC
TRBV2	TRBJ2-3	.	many	CASSPFGTQYF	TGTGCCAGCAGCCCCTTTGGTACGCAGTATTTT
TRBV12-3/TRBV12-4	TRBJ1-6	.	few	CASSLSRVHSPLHF	TGTGCCAGCAGTTTAAGCAGGGTGCATTCACCCCTCCACTTT
TRBV10-3	TRBJ2-2	TRBD1	few	CAILQGTYTGELFF	TGTGCCATCCTACAGGGGACCTACACCGGGGAGCTGTTTTTT
TRBV7-3	TRBJ2-1	.	.	CASSLGLAFEQFF	TGTGCCAGCAGCTTAGGATTAGCTTTTGAGCAGTTCTTC
TRBV20-1	TRBJ2-6	.	few	CSASDSLSGANVLTF	TGCAGTGCTTCGGACAGCCTCTCTGGGGCCAACGTCCTGACTTTC
TRBV12-3/TRBV12-4	TRBJ2-5	.	few	CASSLGDQETQYF	TGTGCCAGCAGTTTAGGCGACCAAGAGACCCAGTACTTC
TRBV29-1	TRBJ1-1	.	.	CSGIDRSEAFF	TGCAGCGGAATTGACAGGAGTGAAGCTTTCTTT
TRBV18	TRBJ2-7	.	.	CASSPSAGGYEQYF	TGTGCCAGCTCACCATCTGCCGGGGGCTACGAGCAGTACTTC
TRBV11-2	TRBJ1-6	.	.	CASSLVRGLNSPLHF	TGTGCCAGCAGCTTAGTCCGGGGGCTTAATTCACCCCTCCACTTT
TRBV20-1	TRBJ2-1	TRBD2	.	CSARGGRASEIEQFF	TGCAGTGCGAGGGGAGGGAGAGCGAGCGAAATTGAGCAGTTCTTC
TRBV7-9	TRBJ2-7	.	.	CASSQPESNYEQYF	TGTGCCAGCAGCCAGCCCGAATCGAACTACGAGCAGTACTTC
TRBV5-6	TRBJ1-5	TRBD1	many	CASSFHRTGGHQPQHF	TGTGCCAGCAGCTTTCATCGGACAGGGGGCCATCAGCCCCAGCATTTT
TRBV6-1	TRBJ1-5	.	many	CASSEARGYSNQPQHF	TGTGCCAGCAGTGAAGCGCGCGGATATAGCAATCAGCCCCAGCATTTT
TRBV12-3/TRBV12-4	TRBJ1-1	TRBD1	few	CASSLNRQGNTEAFF	TGTGCCAGCAGTTTAAATCGACAGGGGAACACTGAAGCTTTCTTT
TRBV2	TRBJ1-2	.	few	CASSGTGGYTF	TGTGCCAGCAGTGGGACCGGGGGCTACACCTTC
TRBV2	TRBJ2-1	.	many	CASRRTSNGNEQFF	TGTGCCAGCCGACGGACGAGTAACGGGAATGAGCAGTTCTTC
TRBV20-1	TRBJ2-7	.	few	CSAAHGQRFYEQYF	TGCAGTGCTGCCCACGGACAGAGATTCTACGAGCAGTACTTC
TRBV3-1	TRBJ1-1	.	.	CASTGNTEAFF	TGTGCCAGCACAGGGAACACTGAAGCTTTCTTT
TRBV13	TRBJ2-3	TRBD1	.	CASSQRDRGNTQYF	TGTGCCAGCAGCCAGCGGGACAGGGGAAATACGCAGTATTTT
TRBV2	TRBJ2-1	TRBD2	many	CASSETSGVYNEQFF	TGTGCCAGCAGTGAGACTAGCGGGGTTTACAATGAGCAGTTCTTC
TRBV27	TRBJ2-3	.	.	CASSLGDPADTQYF	TGTGCCAGCAGTCTAGGAGACCCTGCGGATACGCAGTATTTT
TRBV5-6	TRBJ2-1	.	.	CASSLYYNEQFF	TGTGCCAGCAGCTTATATTACAATGAGCAGTTCTTC
TRBV6-2/TRBV6-3	TRBJ2-7	TRBD2	few	CASSYGAGVRDEQYF	TGTGCCAGCAGTTACGGAGCGGGAGTCCGGGACGAGCAGTACTTC
TRBV15	TRBJ2-5	.	few	CATSRGGFQETQYF	TGTGCCACCAGCAGAGGGGGGTTCCAAGAGACCCAGTACTTC
TRBV11-2	TRBJ2-2	.	many	CASSSFGRNTGELFF	TGTGCCAGCAGCTCCTTCGGGAGGAACACCGGGGAGCTGTTTTTT
TRBV24-1	TRBJ1-1	.	many	CATSERPDSSTEAFF	TGTGCCACCAGTGAAAGGCCGGACAGTTCTACTGAAGCTTTCTTT
TRBV6-1	TRBJ2-7	.	.	CANSAEAGSYEQYF	TGTGCCAACAGTGCCGAGGCCGGCTCCTACGAGCAGTACTTC
TRBV12-3/TRBV12-4	TRBJ2-1	.	many	CASSSGEQFF	TGTGCCAGCAGTTCCGGTGAGCAGTTCTTC
TRBV7-9	TRBJ1-2	.	.	CASSLKVLKDGYTF	TGTGCCAGCAGCTTAAAAGTTTTAAAGGATGGCTACACCTTC
TRBV7-6	TRBJ2-6	.	.	CASSLGPGAGANVLTF	TGTGCCAGCAGCTTAGGCCCAGGAGCTGGGGCCAACGTCCTGACTTTC
TRBV29-1	TRBJ1-1	.	many	CSVEDLLGTAVMNTEAFF	TGCAGCGTTGAAGATCTCCTGGGGACGGCCGTTATGAACACTGAAGCTTTCTTT
TRBV27	TRBJ2-7	.	few	CASSFQGGPEQYF	TGTGCCAGCAGTTTTCAAGGCGGCCCGGAGCAGTACTTC
TRBV4-3	TRBJ2-1	TRBD2	.	CASSQGRGRGVINEQFF	TGCGCCAGCAGCCAAGGTCGAGGGCGGGGGGTCATCAATGAGCAGTTCTTC
TRBV29-1	TRBJ2-3	.	.	CSVATRNTDTQYF	TGCAGCGTCGCGACACGAAACACAGATACGCAGTATTTT
TRBV20-1	TRBJ1-6	.	many	CSARTGTRSPLHF	TGCAGTGCTAGAACCGGGACCCGTTCACCCCTCCACTTT
TRBV20-1	TRBJ1-3	.	many	CSAKVPGRGNTIYF	TGCAGTGCCAAAGTCCCGGGCCGAGGAAACACCATATATTTT
TRBV29-1	TRBJ1-2	.	few	CSVVFNYGYTF	TGCAGCGTTGTGTTTAACTATGGCTACACCTTC
TRBV6-6	TRBJ1-4	.	.	CASSYNEGLASEKLFF	TGTGCCAGCAGTTACAATGAAGGACTCGCGAGTGAAAAACTGTTTTTT
TRBV4-3	TRBJ2-7	.	.	CASSRRASAGYEQYF	TGCGCCAGCAGCCGGCGGGCTAGTGCGGGCTACGAGCAGTACTTC
TRBV7-3	TRBJ1-1	.	.	CASSLTGPKNTEAFF	TGTGCCAGCAGCTTAACTGGACCGAAGAACACTGAAGCTTTCTTT
TRBV2	TRBJ2-5	TRBD2	many	CASGGGQGAQYF	TGTGCCAGCGGGGGGGGTCAAGGGGCCCAGTACTTC
TRBV6-5	TRBJ1-3	.	few	CASSYTTSSGNTIYF	TGTGCCAGCAGTTACACGACAAGCTCTGGAAACACCATATATTTT
TRBV5-1	TRBJ2-5	.	many	CASSLEPTEETQYF	TGCGCCAGCAGCCTGGAGCCTACTGAAGAGACCCAGTACTTC
TRBV7-6	TRBJ2-5	TRBD2	many	CASSPGLAGGQETQYF	TGTGCCAGCAGCCCGGGACTAGCGGGGGGGCAAGAGACCCAGTACTTC
TRBV19	TRBJ2-5	.	.	CASKTEETQYF	TGTGCCAGTAAAACAGAAGAGACCCAGTACTTC